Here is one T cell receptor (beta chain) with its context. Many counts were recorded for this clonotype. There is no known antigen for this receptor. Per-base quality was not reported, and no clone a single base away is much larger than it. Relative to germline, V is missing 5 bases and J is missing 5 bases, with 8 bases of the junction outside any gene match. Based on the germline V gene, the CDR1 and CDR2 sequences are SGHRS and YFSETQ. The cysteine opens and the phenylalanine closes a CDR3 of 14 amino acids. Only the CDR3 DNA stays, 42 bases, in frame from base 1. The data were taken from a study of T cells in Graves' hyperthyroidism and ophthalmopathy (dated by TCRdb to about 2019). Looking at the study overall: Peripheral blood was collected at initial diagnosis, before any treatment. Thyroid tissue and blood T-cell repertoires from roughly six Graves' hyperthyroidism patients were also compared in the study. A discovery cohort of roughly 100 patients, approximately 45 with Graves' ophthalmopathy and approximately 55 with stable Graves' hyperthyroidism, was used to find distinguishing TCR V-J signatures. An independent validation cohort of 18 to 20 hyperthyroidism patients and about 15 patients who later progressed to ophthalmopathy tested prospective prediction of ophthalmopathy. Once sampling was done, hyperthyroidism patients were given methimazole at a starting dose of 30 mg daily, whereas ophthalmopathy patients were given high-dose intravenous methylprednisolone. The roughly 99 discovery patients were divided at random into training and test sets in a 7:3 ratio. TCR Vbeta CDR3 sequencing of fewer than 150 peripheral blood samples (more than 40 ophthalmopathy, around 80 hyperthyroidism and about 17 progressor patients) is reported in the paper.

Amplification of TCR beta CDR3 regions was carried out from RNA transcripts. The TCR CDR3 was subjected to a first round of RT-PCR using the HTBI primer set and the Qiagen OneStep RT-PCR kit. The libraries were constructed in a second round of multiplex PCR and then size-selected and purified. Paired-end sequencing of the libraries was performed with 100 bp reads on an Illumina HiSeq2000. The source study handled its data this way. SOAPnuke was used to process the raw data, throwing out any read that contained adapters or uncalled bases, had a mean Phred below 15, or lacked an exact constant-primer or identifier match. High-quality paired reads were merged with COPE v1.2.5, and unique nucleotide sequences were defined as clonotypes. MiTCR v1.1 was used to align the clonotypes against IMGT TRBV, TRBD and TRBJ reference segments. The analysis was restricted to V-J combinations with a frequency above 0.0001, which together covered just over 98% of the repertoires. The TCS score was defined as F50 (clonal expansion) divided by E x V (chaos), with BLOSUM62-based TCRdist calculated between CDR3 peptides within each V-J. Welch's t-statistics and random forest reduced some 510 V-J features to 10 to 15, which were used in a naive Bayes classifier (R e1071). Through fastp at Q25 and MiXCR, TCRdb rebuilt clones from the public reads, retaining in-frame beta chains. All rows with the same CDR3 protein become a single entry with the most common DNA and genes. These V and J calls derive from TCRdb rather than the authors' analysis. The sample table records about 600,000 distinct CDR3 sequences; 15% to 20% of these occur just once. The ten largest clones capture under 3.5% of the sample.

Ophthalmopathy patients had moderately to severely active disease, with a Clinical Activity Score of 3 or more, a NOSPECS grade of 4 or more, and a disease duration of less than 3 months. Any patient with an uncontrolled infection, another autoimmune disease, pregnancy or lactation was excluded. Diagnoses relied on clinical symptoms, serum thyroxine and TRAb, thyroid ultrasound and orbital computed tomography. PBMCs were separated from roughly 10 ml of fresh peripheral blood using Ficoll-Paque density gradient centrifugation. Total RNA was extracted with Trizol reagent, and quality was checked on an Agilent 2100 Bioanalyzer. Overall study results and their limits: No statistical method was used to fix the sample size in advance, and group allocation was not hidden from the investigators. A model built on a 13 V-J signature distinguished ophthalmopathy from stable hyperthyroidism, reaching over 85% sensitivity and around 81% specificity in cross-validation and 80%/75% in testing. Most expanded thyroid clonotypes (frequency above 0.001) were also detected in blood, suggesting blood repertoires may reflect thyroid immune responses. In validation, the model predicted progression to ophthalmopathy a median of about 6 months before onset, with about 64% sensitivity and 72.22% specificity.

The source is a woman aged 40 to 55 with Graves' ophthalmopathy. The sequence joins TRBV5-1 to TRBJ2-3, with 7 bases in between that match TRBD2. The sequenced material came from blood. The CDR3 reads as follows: CASSGGRGEDTQYF. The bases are TGCGCCAGCAGTGGTGGGAGGGGAGAAGATACGCAGTATTTT.